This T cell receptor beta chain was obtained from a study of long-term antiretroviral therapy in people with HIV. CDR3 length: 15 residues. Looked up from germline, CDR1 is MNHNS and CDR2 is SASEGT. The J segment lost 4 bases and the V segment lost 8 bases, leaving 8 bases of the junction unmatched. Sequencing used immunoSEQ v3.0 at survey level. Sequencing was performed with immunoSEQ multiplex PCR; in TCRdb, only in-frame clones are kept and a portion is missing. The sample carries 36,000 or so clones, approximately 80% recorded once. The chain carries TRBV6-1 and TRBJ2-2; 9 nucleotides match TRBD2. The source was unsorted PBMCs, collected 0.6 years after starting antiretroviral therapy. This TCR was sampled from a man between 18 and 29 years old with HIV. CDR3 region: CASSIGGRGTGELFF. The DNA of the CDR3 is TGTGCCAGCTCCATAGGCGGGAGGGGCACCGGGGAGCTGTTTTTT.